The next 15 T cell receptor beta chains were all read from a single sample in a study of low-dose radiotherapy and immunotherapy resistance in tumors. First-strand cDNA relied on TRAV- and TRBV-specific primers spanning alpha and beta chains. TCR amplification used roughly 18 PCR cycles, a constant-region primer and a V-primer adapter. TCRdb redid the calling of the reads with MiXCR, one entry per CDR3 protein. The data show tens of thousands of distinct CDR3 sequences, with around 30% seen just once and 11% held by the top ten. Time point indicated: before trial treatment. The sample was PBMCs, taken before treatment. The receptors were sampled from a female donor with ovarian cancer.

This clonotype was recorded many times. This chain connects TRBV12-3 or TRBV12-4 to TRBJ2-1; the D gene is possibly TRBD2 (7 bases). V lost 7 bases to trimming and J lost 6 bases, with 13 bases between them. CDR3 size: 13 residues. CDR3 DNA sequence: TGTGCCAGCAACGCGGGGGCTTCCAATGAGCAGTTCTTC. Translation: CASNAGASNEQFF.

In its sample, this clonotype was seen many times. The rearrangement joins TRBV19 to TRBJ2-3; 7 positions match TRBD2. From germline, CDR1 is LNHDA and CDR2 SQIVND (reference sequence). V gave up 3 bases and J gave up 7 bases; unmatched junction bases: 4. This CDR3 is built from 13 residues. CDR3 sequence reads: CASSIGTTHTQYF. DNA for the CDR3: TGTGCCAGTAGTATCGGGACTACTCATACGCAGTATTTT.

The genes are TRBV5-1 and TRBJ2-1, with a possible D match to TRBD2 (6 bases). The CDR3 is made up of 15 amino acids. Germline CDR1 is SGHRS and CDR2 is YFSETQ. V dropped 1 base and J dropped 3 bases, with 11 bases sitting between them. The chain's CDR3 is CASSLSGTVYNEQFF. The CDR3 DNA sequence: TGCGCCAGCAGCTTGTCCGGGACTGTCTACAATGAGCAGTTCTTC.

The rearrangement joins TRBV6-8 to TRBJ2-4; D possibly corresponds to TRBD2 (5 bases). The CDR3 loop spans 14 amino acids. Trimming removed 5 bases from V and 11 bases from J, with 19 bases in between. Germline assignment: CDR1 MNHGY and CDR2 SAAAGT. CDR3: CASSPPGLVPVQYF. CDR3 in DNA: TGTGCCAGCAGTCCGCCAGGACTCGTGCCTGTTCAGTACTTC.

This clonotype was seen at least ten times. The chain uses TRBV20-1 and TRBJ2-6; perhaps TRBD1 as D (6 bases). Trimming pared 7 bases from V and 0 bases from J, leaving 16 bases between. This CDR3 has 16 residues. Germline CDR1 reads DFQATT; CDR2 reads SNEGSKA (reference sequence). CDR3 protein: CSVPTGPYSGANVLTF. CDR3 sequence (DNA): TGCAGTGTCCCGACAGGTCCATACTCTGGGGCCAACGTCCTGACTTTC.

Regarding this clonotype: Given a far larger clone just one base away, this is likely a sequencing read error. The chain has TRBV2 and TRBJ2-7; D may match TRBD1 or TRBD2 (6 bases each). Germline CDR1 SNHLY, CDR2 FYNNEI. V was trimmed by 0 bases and J by 7 bases, leaving 19 bases between them. This CDR3 spans 16 amino acids. The CDR3 nucleotides read TGTGCCAGCAGTGAAGCGCGGTCAGCTTGGGGGGCTGAGCAGTACTTC. This gives the protein CASSEARSAWGAEQYF.

This rearrangement joins TRBV6-6 to TRBJ1-2, with 8 bases aligning to TRBD1. Germline V gene sequence: CDR1 MNHNY, CDR2 SVGAGI (reference sequence). V was pared by 5 bases and J by 10 bases, with 3 bases of the junction left unmatched. The CDR3 covers 11 residues. Written as DNA, the CDR3 is TGTGCCAGCAGTGCGGGACAGGCCTACACCTTC. This codes for CASSAGQAYTF.

A word on this clonotype: This likely reflects a read error, since a far larger clone is one base away. The chain has TRBV6-1 and TRBJ1-1; D gene unclear. This CDR3 contains 15 residues. The germline gives CDR1 MNHNS, CDR2 SASEGT. CDR3: CASSYAAHRNTGAFF. The CDR3, as DNA: TGTGCCAGCAGTTACGCTGCCCACCGGAACACTGGAGCTTTCTTT.

This clonotype appeared a single time. The chain joins TRBV7-8 to TRBJ1-1, with D possibly TRBD1 on 5 matching bases. The V end was cut by 7 bases, the J end by 1 base, with 10 bases between. The CDR3 loop spans 13 amino acids. Germline CDR1 is SGHVS and CDR2 is FQNEAQ. The CDR3 region has the DNA TGTGCCAGCACCGTCGACAGGAACACTGAAGCTTTCTTT. Amino acid sequence: CASTVDRNTEAFF.

The chain carries TRBV28 and TRBJ1-5, with no clear D. CDR1 and CDR2 (germline): MDHEN, SYDVKM. Trimming took off 8 bases at V and 3 bases at J, with 11 bases between the two ends. The CDR3 has 13 amino acids. CDR3 sequence reads: CASHSGSNQPQHF. For the CDR3, the DNA is TGTGCCAGCCATTCCGGGTCCAATCAGCCCCAGCATTTT.

On this clonotype itself: Only one base separates this from a far larger clonotype, so it likely reflects a read error. The chain has TRBV29-1 and TRBJ2-7; possibly TRBD2 for D (5 bases). Germline V lookup: CDR1 SQVTM, CDR2 ANQGSEA. CDR3 size: 14 residues. Deletions cut 4 bases from V and 7 bases from J, with 20 bases between. The CDR3, as DNA: TGCAGCGTTGGTCTGGGGAGCTCCTACAATGAGCAGTACTTC. Protein sequence: CSVGLGSSYNEQYF.

The CDR3 here is CASSLSLGNGYTF. CDR3 coding DNA: TGTGCCAGCAGTCTAAGCCTGGGAAATGGCTACACCTTC. This chain links TRBV2 with TRBJ1-2; D unresolved. The germline CDR1 and CDR2 sequences are SNHLY and FYNNEI. The V and J ends lost 5 bases and 6 bases respectively, with 13 bases between them. CDR3 size: 13 residues.

This clonotype was seen repeatedly, ten times or more. V and J are TRBV19 and TRBJ2-6; D not resolved. The CDR3 runs 15 residues. The V end lost 7 bases, the J end lost 0 bases, and 10 bases lay between the germline ends. The V gene's germline CDR1 is LNHDA and CDR2 SQIVND (reference sequence). CDR3 nucleotides: TGTGCCAGTAAAAACGACCTCTCTGGGGCCAACGTCCTGACTTTC. Its protein is CASKNDLSGANVLTF. Looking up the rest from reference TRBV19 and TRBJ2-6 gives the full variable domain: DGGITQSPKYLFRKEGQNVTLSCEQNLNHDAMYWYRQDPGQGLRLIYYSQIVNDFQKGDIAEGYSVSREKKESFPLTVTSAQKNPTAFYLCASKNDLSGANVLTFGAGSRLTVL.

The chain combines TRBV29-1 with TRBJ2-7; D is unclear. CDR3 length equals 17 residues. From germline, CDR1 is SQVTM and CDR2 ANQGSEA. Trimming cost V 5 bases and J 0 bases, with 23 bases left between them. The CDR3 protein is CSVSNSRLVADSYEQYF. The DNA of the CDR3 is TGCAGCGTTTCTAACAGTCGGTTGGTGGCGGACTCCTACGAGCAGTACTTC.

The rearrangement links TRBV18 to TRBJ1-5, with D perhaps TRBD1 (5 bases). Germline-derived CDR1 and CDR2 are KGHSH and LQKENI. V was clipped by 4 bases and J by 7 bases, with 14 bases between them. The CDR3 extends over 14 amino acids. Written as DNA, the CDR3 is TGTGCCAGCTCACTGGGCCTAGGGGAACAGCCCCAGCATTTT. Encoded protein: CASSLGLGEQPQHF.